Presented here are 22 T cell receptor beta chains from one specimen sequenced in a study of CD8 T cells in Susac syndrome. An amount of RNA that ranged from roughly 0.45 to 1 ug was reverse transcribed with random hexamers. TCRdb reprocessed the immunoSEQ multiplex PCR reads with MiXCR, giving one entry per CDR3 protein. The sample shows almost 450,000 distinct CDR3 sequences, approximately 85% of them seen only once. The sequencing sample was made of CD8+ T cells from PBMCs. These receptor sequences come from a human donor with multiple sclerosis.

V is TRBV7-9 and J is TRBJ2-5; a weak D match, TRBD2 (7 bases). From germline, CDR1 is SEHNR and CDR2 FQNEAQ (reference sequence). This CDR3 has 16 amino acids. Trimming took 6 bases from V and 6 from J, leaving 23 bases between them. The CDR3 region has the DNA TGTGCCAGCAGTAAAGAGGATCGGGGGGCAGGAAAGACCCAGTACTTC. Translating it yields CASSKEDRGAGKTQYF.

The chain has TRBV7-2 and TRBJ2-7; D possibly corresponds to TRBD1 (6 bases). CDR1 is SGHTA, CDR2 FQGNSA, per germline. The V end was cut by 5 bases, the J end by 0 bases, with 17 bases between. The CDR3 is made up of 16 amino acids. The CDR3 sequence: CASSAQFSTGSYEQYF. CDR3 sequence (DNA): TGTGCCAGCAGCGCCCAGTTCTCGACAGGCTCCTACGAGCAGTACTTC. The whole variable domain, filled in from reference TRBV7-2 and TRBJ2-7, reads GAGVSQSPSNKVTEKGKDVELRCDPISGHTALYWYRQSLGQGLEFLIYFQGNSAPDKSGLPSDRFSAERTGGSVSTLTIQRTQQEDSAVYLCASSAQFSTGSYEQYFGPGTRLTVT.

A single count supports this clonotype. This chain connects TRBV19 to TRBJ2-2, with 10 positions matching TRBD1. V shed 5 bases and J 6 bases; nucleotides not matched to a gene: 9. This CDR3 is 16 amino acids long. Germline assignment: CDR1 LNHDA and CDR2 SQIVND (reference sequence). The DNA of the CDR3 is TGTGCCAGTAGTCCTACCGGGACAGGGGCTCCCGGGGAGCTGTTTTTT. This translates into CASSPTGTGAPGELFF.

The chain couples TRBV5-1 to TRBJ2-2; D possibly corresponds to TRBD2 (6 bases). The germline V and J ends were trimmed by 1 base and 0 bases, with 7 bases remaining between them. This CDR3 comprises 15 residues. Germline CDR1 is SGHRS and CDR2 is YFSETQ. The CDR3 loop reads CASSLRGTNTGELFF. CDR3 in DNA: TGCGCCAGCAGCTTGCGGGGGACGAACACCGGGGAGCTGTTTTTT.

This clonotype has more than one count but fewer than ten. J is TRBJ1-2 and V is TRBV6-4, with a possible D match to TRBD1 (6 bases). The CDR3 consists of 14 residues. The germline CDR1 and CDR2 sequences are MRHNA and SNTAGT. V gave up 6 bases and J gave up 3 bases, with 14 bases separating them. CDR3 region: CASRRDIADYGYTF. CDR3 nucleotides: TGTGCCAGCAGAAGGGACATAGCGGACTATGGCTACACCTTC.

The chain links TRBV4-1 to TRBJ2-7, with 8 bases matching TRBD1. This CDR3 spans 16 amino acids. Germline CDR1 MGHRA, CDR2 YSYEKL. Germline trimming cut 3 bases from V and 0 bases from J; bases unmatched to any gene: 7. The CDR3: CASSQEDRGPSYEQYF. The CDR3, as DNA: TGCGCCAGCAGCCAGGAAGACAGGGGACCCTCCTACGAGCAGTACTTC.

This clonotype was found a few times. This chain connects TRBV12-3 or TRBV12-4 to TRBJ2-7; possibly TRBD1 for D (6 bases). V was shortened by 7 bases and J by 4 bases, with 11 bases between the two germline ends. This CDR3 region has 12 residues. The CDR3 loop reads CASKGTPYEQYF. DNA for the CDR3: TGTGCCAGCAAGGGGACACCATACGAGCAGTACTTC.

V usage is TRBV28 and J usage is TRBJ2-7; TRBD1 matches at 10 bases. The CDR3 runs to 15 residues. V was clipped by 5 bases and J by 4 bases; unmatched bases: 8. Germline CDR1 and CDR2: MDHEN and SYDVKM. The DNA of the CDR3 is TGTGCCAGCAGTCGGGACAGGGGACAGGGATACGAGCAGTACTTC. It codes for CASSRDRGQGYEQYF.

The rearrangement joins TRBV6-5 to TRBJ2-3, with a weak D call TRBD2 (6 bases). This CDR3 spans 13 amino acids. In germline, CDR1 is MNHEY, CDR2 SVGAGI. V lost 5 bases and J lost 7, with 13 bases in between. In DNA form, the CDR3 reads TGTGCCAGCAGTGGGACTCCTCAGCATACGCAGTATTTT. Protein sequence: CASSGTPQHTQYF.

V gene TRBV30 combines with J gene TRBJ2-1; no firm D call. Germline CDR1 is GTSNPN and CDR2 is SVGIG (reference sequence). CDR3 size: 10 residues. The V end lost 2 bases, the J end lost 8 bases, and 4 bases lay between the germline ends. The CDR3 nucleotides are TGTGCCTGGAGTCTAGATGAGCAGTTCTTC. It yields the protein CAWSLDEQFF. Based on the CDR3 plus reference TRBV30 and TRBJ2-1, the full variable domain is SQTIHQWPATLVQPVGSPLSLECTVEGTSNPNLYWYRQAAGRGLQLLFYSVGIGQISSEVPQNLSASRPQDRQFILSSKKLLLSDSGFYLCAWSLDEQFFGPGTRLTVL.

V gene TRBV14 combines with J gene TRBJ2-3; D is uncertain. Germline V gives CDR1 SGHDN, CDR2 FVKESK. Trimming removed 1 base from V and 6 bases from J, with 11 bases in between. The CDR3 is 14 residues long. The CDR3 reads CASSQVSVFDTQYF. The CDR3 DNA follows: TGTGCCAGCAGCCAAGTTTCGGTGTTCGATACGCAGTATTTT.

The chain joins TRBV5-6 to TRBJ1-2; TRBD1 is a possible D gene (6 bases). The ends were cut back, 2 bases at V and 3 bases at J, with 11 bases in the middle. The germline V gene has CDR1 SGHDT and CDR2 YYEEEE. The CDR3 has 14 residues. The CDR3: CASSLGGGYYGYTF. The CDR3 nucleotides read TGTGCCAGCAGCTTAGGGGGAGGCTACTATGGCTACACCTTC.

The chain links TRBV27 to TRBJ2-3, with D possibly TRBD2 on 7 matching bases. V lost 2 bases and J lost 4, with 13 bases in between. The germline CDR1 and CDR2 sequences are MNHEY and SMNVEV (reference sequence). The CDR3 is made up of 15 amino acids. The CDR3 sequence: CASSLEGGAPDTQYF. CDR3 sequence (DNA): TGTGCCAGCAGTTTAGAAGGGGGGGCCCCAGATACGCAGTATTTT.

The V and J genes are TRBV7-9 and TRBJ2-7, with D maybe TRBD2 (5 bases). This CDR3 spans 14 amino acids. V was clipped by 6 bases and J by 0 bases, with 12 bases between them. Germline-derived CDR1 and CDR2 are SEHNR and FQNEAQ (reference sequence). CDR3 loop: CASSGLEHSYEQYF. Here the CDR3 DNA reads TGTGCCAGCAGTGGACTCGAGCACTCCTACGAGCAGTACTTC.

Points on this clonotype: An end of the junction does not agree with germline; a read error may underlie this. This chain uses TRBV7-7 with TRBJ2-1, with 8 bases that match TRBD2. Per germline, CDR1 SSHAT and CDR2 FNYEAQ (reference sequence). The CDR3 is 16 residues long. CDR3 amino acids: CASSPLGRGGYNEQVF. For the CDR3, the DNA is TGTGCCAGCAGCCCTTTAGGCCGGGGGGGATACAATGAGCAGGTCTTC.

The chain couples TRBV12-3 or TRBV12-4 to TRBJ1-1; D uncertain. The CDR3 runs to 14 residues. The ends were cut back, 3 bases at V and 1 base at J, with 9 bases in the middle. DNA of the CDR3: TGTGCCAGCAGTTTCGGTGAAGCGAACACTGAAGCTTTCTTT. Encoded protein: CASSFGEANTEAFF.

The gene calls are TRBV4-1 and TRBJ1-2; D call uncertain. Trimming pared 1 base from V and 6 bases from J, leaving 18 bases between. Germline V gene sequence: CDR1 MGHRA, CDR2 YSYEKL. The CDR3 is made up of 16 amino acids. The CDR3 sequence is CASSQGLYPETDGYTF. The CDR3 DNA reads TGCGCCAGCAGCCAAGGACTTTACCCTGAGACGGATGGCTACACCTTC.

The rearrangement links TRBV11-2 to TRBJ2-7; tentative D call: TRBD1 (6 bases). CDR1 SGHAT and CDR2 FQNNGV come from the germline V gene. This CDR3 comprises 12 residues. V lost 6 bases to trimming and J lost 7 bases, with 13 bases between them. DNA for the CDR3: TGTGCCAGCAGAGAAGGCAGGGGAGAGCAGTACTTC. Its protein is CASREGRGEQYF. The entire variable domain, with the rest obtained from reference TRBV11-2 and TRBJ2-7, is as follows: EAGVAQSPRYKIIEKRQSVAFWCNPISGHATLYWYQQILGQGPKLLIQFQNNGVVDDSQLPKDRFSAERLKGVDSTLKIQPAKLEDSAVYLCASREGRGEQYFGPGTRLTVT.

This chain uses TRBV2 with TRBJ2-3, with 10 bases identical to TRBD2. The CDR3 is made up of 15 amino acids. Losses at the gene ends were 3 bases for V and 3 bases for J; bases not matched to a gene: 3. Germline CDR1 SNHLY, CDR2 FYNNEI. The chain's CDR3 is CASSELAGVTDTQYF. The CDR3 DNA follows: TGTGCCAGCAGTGAGCTAGCGGGAGTGACAGATACGCAGTATTTT. The full variable domain, with the rest looked up from reference TRBV2 and TRBJ2-3, is EPEVTQTPSHQVTQMGQEVILRCVPISNHLYFYWYRQILGQKVEFLVSFYNNEISEKSEIFDDQFSVERPDGSNFTLKIRSTKLEDSAMYFCASSELAGVTDTQYFGPGTRLTVL.

The rearrangement uses TRBV6-2 or TRBV6-3 and TRBJ1-1, with a weak D call TRBD1 (5 bases). Germline CDR1 and CDR2: MNHEY and SVGEGT. Trimming pared 0 bases from V and 10 bases from J, leaving 9 bases between. The length of the CDR3 is 12 residues. The CDR3: CASSYSGTGAFF. In DNA, the CDR3 is TGTGCCAGCAGTTACTCTGGGACCGGAGCTTTCTTT.

This chain connects TRBV27 to TRBJ2-1; 7 positions match TRBD1. Germline V CDR1 and CDR2: MNHEY, SMNVEV (reference sequence). This CDR3 is built from 13 residues. V lost 4 bases, J lost 7 bases, and 4 bases stayed unmatched. CDR3 nucleotide sequence: TGTGCCAGCAGTTCCCGACAGGGAAATGAGCAGTTCTTC. This encodes CASSSRQGNEQFF.

In this sample, this clonotype turned up once. The rearrangement links TRBV2 to TRBJ2-1; 13 bases align to TRBD2. Germline V gives CDR1 SNHLY, CDR2 FYNNEI. The CDR3 spans 15 residues. Trimming took 6 bases from V and 9 from J; bases not matched to a gene: 8. CDR3 DNA sequence: TGTGCCAGCAGCTGGACTAGCGGGAGCGGCGGTGAGCAGTTCTTC. It encodes CASSWTSGSGGEQFF.